What follows is one TCR beta chain and its context. Its antigen is unknown. There are no base qualities to consult, and no much larger clone falls within one base. This sample is drawn from a study of cytomegalovirus exposure and HLA in healthy donors (dated by TCRdb to the late 2010s). Background on the whole study: An earlier analysis of 550 to 700 of the donors reported 250 to 300 Gb of sequence data and 117 million unique TCR beta sequences from roughly 180 million T cells. An early release covering roughly 640 HLA-typed donors comprised 250 to 350 gigabases of sequencing data and 65 million to 100 million unique TCR sequences. Of the roughly 410 genotyped donors, approximately 80% were placed in the genetic ancestry cluster associated with self-reported Caucasian donors. The study aimed to test whether cataloging public T cell receptors could reveal signatures of past pathogen exposure. The study profiled the T cell repertoires of 500 to 800 subjects by immunosequencing and related them to cytomegalovirus serostatus. Besides the first cohort of more than 650 subjects, a separate validation cohort made up of 120 different subjects was used. To predict cytomegalovirus infection status, the study combined high-throughput TCR immunosequencing, statistical association of individual TCRs with disease status, and machine learning. In a later analysis, previously published TCR beta repertoires from 550 to 750 donors were re-analyzed and high-resolution HLA genotyping was added so that TCR occurrence patterns could be studied. The later analysis used no new phenotypic data to find candidate immune exposures, relying instead on TCR beta sequences and their occurrence across donors. An earlier analysis of around 580 of the donors used high-throughput TCR beta sequencing to judge whether each TCR beta V gene segment behaved as functional or pseudogenic. Donor age, sex, ethnicity and CMV serostatus were compiled alongside the repertoire data. In a later genetic analysis, genome-wide SNP genotypes for about 55% of the roughly 700 donors were used, and that subset was treated as a discovery cohort. Every discovery cohort repertoire had been produced on one sequencing platform. HLA typing included class I and class II loci at four-digit resolution. The number of donors typed differed by locus, with about 629-640 for A, B, C, DRB1 and DQB1, around 560 for DQA1, 600 to 610 for DPA1, and approximately 470 for DPB1. Roughly five DR-DQ haplotypes were handled as single units for association and clustering because linkage in the cohort was strong. Among some 400 genotyped donors of the cohort, an average of roughly 240,000 unique TCR beta nucleotide sequences were sequenced per donor, roughly 18% of them non-productive.

Libraries were prepared through the immunoSEQ multiplex PCR assay. For the multiplex PCR, a mixture combining 60 forward primers for TCR Vbeta segments and 13 reverse primers for TCR Jbeta segments was used. A multiplex PCR assay on genomic DNA amplified the CDR3 region of rearranged TCR beta genes. Amplified TCR beta libraries were sequenced as 87-base-pair reads on the Illumina HiSeq System. In the authors' own workflow: A later analysis counted tens of millions of unique TCR beta chains across the approximately 700 repertoires, and 10 million to 12 million of these chains were shared by at least two donors. A nearest-neighbor algorithm error-corrected the raw reads and collapsed the reads into unique sequences, merging closely related sequences to remove PCR and sequencing errors. CDR3 sequences were aligned to IMGT reference sequences to assign V, D and J gene segments. For a sequence to be retained, a match of at least six nucleotides was required to both a V gene segment and a J gene segment. A rearrangement was called productive if the CDR3 had no stop codons and remained in frame with V and J, and every other rearrangement was called non-productive. Following IMGT convention, CDR3 was defined as the stretch from the second conserved V-encoded cysteine up to the conserved J-encoded phenylalanine. Sequences without an unambiguous match to a single V gene segment were excluded from the earlier analysis of over 500 of the donors. In an earlier analysis of approximately 500 of the donors, a V segment was called functional when productive rearrangements were above 56.7%, and segregating when the standard deviation between donors exceeded 5%. A statistical classification framework was built to diagnose cytomegalovirus status from the catalog of TCR beta chain sequences. V and J gene assignment, in a later analysis, came from comparing TCR nucleotide sequences with IMGT/GENE-DB human TR gene sequences. The TCRdist pipeline was used in a later analysis to assign CDR3 sequences and most-parsimonious VDJ recombination scenarios. In a later analysis, every TCR beta chain was defined by the combination of its CDR3 amino acid sequence and its V-gene family, and reads without a unique V-gene family were dropped. As a way to deal with suspected cross-contamination and a sequencing artifact, a later analysis dropped 450 to 600 nucleotide sequences that were highly shared and had low generation probability. In a later analysis, a clonal expansion index was calculated for each public chain from normalized within-repertoire ranks of inferred template counts. In a later analysis, generation probabilities were computed with a VDJ recombination model fitted to out-of-frame rearrangements, and the resulting probabilities were checked against IGoR. In a later analysis, hypergeometric tests were used to score TCR-TCR, TCR-HLA and TCR-CMV co-occurrence, with a repertoire-size bias correction applied to TCR pairs. In a later analysis, false discovery rates were estimated by permuting HLA or CMV assignments 20 times. In a later analysis, co-occurring TCRs were grouped with DBSCAN, and TCRdist sequence similarity was added when clustering was performed within HLA-allele-positive subsets. Repertoires with fewer than 30,000 or more than 120,000 public chains, plus five repertoires with anomalous nucleotide sharing, were excluded from co-occurrence clustering. Here the immuneACCESS table is served through TCRdb, limited to in-frame sequences with V and J called. Missing clones are a known gap in these copies; in checked studies unresolved V genes cover under half, and the rest lacks a known reason. The V and J calls and the clone size are those of that table, but D and trimming were determined from the DNA. This sample is represented by roughly 60,000 clones; about 77% of them were singletons. The ten largest clonotypes hold approximately 5% of the sample.

V is shortened by 1 base, J by 5 bases, and the region joining them spans 17 bases. For CDR1 and CDR2, the germline V gene lists LGHNT and FRNRAP. Including cysteine and phenylalanine, the CDR3 has 16 amino acids. CDR3 DNA only is kept here, 48 bases in frame from base 1. In total, more than 500 healthy bone marrow donors made up the cohort. Cohort members were all nominally healthy when sampled, although unrecorded immune exposures were likely present. The donor tested CMV seronegative and was one of the 352 seronegative cohort members. A peripheral blood sample was collected from each donor, and TCR beta sequencing was performed on peripheral blood mononuclear cells. Genomic DNA extraction from the blood cell samples was performed with the Qiagen DNeasy Blood Extraction Kit. What the work shows at the level of the full study, not this receptor alone: Most TCR sequences were seen in very few donors, while some public TCRs were found in many individuals. About 15 rarely observed V segments, including chromosome 9 orphons, were excluded from the earlier analysis of a few hundred of the donors because counts were too low. A later analysis found that TCR association rates varied across HLA loci, with DRB1 alleles showing the most associated TCRs and HLA-C alleles the fewest. Only TCR beta chains were sequenced in this cohort, and the absence of alpha or paired-chain data limited detectable features. The study listed 164 TCR beta chains as associated with cytomegalovirus. Compared with the approximately 700-donor mean, donors in an Asian-associated ancestry cluster had fewer N-insertions in productive TCRs, according to a later genetic analysis. A further reported finding was that TCR beta sequences accurately predicted the HLA-A and HLA-B alleles for most subjects in the first cohort. Linkage disequilibrium might explain the correlated functional status among segregating V segments, but an unknown experimental factor could not be excluded. In a later genetic analysis, a missense DCLRE1C variant was associated with V-gene and J-gene trimming of TCR beta chains, and the association was replicated in an independent cohort. In vitro tests confirmed that a few of the cytomegalovirus-associated TCR beta chains recognize cytomegalovirus antigens. An earlier analysis of 450 to 750 of the donors showed that most TCR beta V segments appeared in productive rearrangements either about 90% or about 30% of the time, which broadly matched IMGT annotations. Presence/absence analyses assumed roughly uniform sequencing depth across donors, an assumption that may not hold. A later analysis reported that several top co-occurrence clusters appeared linked to parvovirus B19, influenza, CMV and Epstein-Barr virus. A cluster of highly shared sequence variants was judged likely to represent a technical artifact of the sequencing pipeline. Most CMV-associated TCR beta chains appeared to be HLA-restricted in a later analysis, and the HLA associations seemed to be driven largely by CMV exposure. CMV serostatus was the only immune exposure information available for the cohort. In both the original and validation cohorts, the classifier was reported to diagnose cytomegalovirus status with high specificity and sensitivity. HLA typing was unavailable for some donors at each locus, so association tests used only the typed subset. In a later analysis, HLA-associated TCR beta chains were found to be more clonally expanded and to have lower generation probabilities than equally common non-associated chains. Strong co-occurrence of HLA alleles, especially DR and DQ, made assigning TCR associations to individual alleles difficult. In a later analysis, about 16,000 TCR beta sequences were associated with specific HLA alleles at a false discovery rate of 0.05. The authors suggested that the approach could potentially be extended to other disease states and immunological phenotypes. Because the 87-base-pair reads could not distinguish some IMGT-functional V segments, including TRBV6-2 and TRBV6-3, those segments were excluded.

Sequenced sample: PBMCs. The clonotype comes from a woman aged 25 to 39 in good health and CMV-seronegative. The receptor chain draws on TRBV12-5 and TRBJ1-1; TRBD1 might be the D gene, on 6 matching bases. The nucleotide sequence reads as follows: TGTGCTAGTGGTTTGGACTCGACAGGCTGGGGAACTGAAGCTTTCTTT. This encodes CASGLDSTGWGTEAFF.